This entry lists 2 T cell receptor beta chains sequenced from one sample in a study of early T cells in non-severe SARS-CoV-2 infection. TCRdb processed the 5' RACE reads anew with MiXCR; each CDR3 protein has one entry. The sample carries approximately 76,000 distinct CDR3 sequences, roughly 12% recorded once. The sequenced sample was whole blood. Receptors originate from an adult who was a healthcare worker with PCR-confirmed SARS-CoV-2 infection or an uninfected control (not recorded which).

This clonotype occurred many times. The CDR3 DNA sequence: TGTGCCAGCAGCTTAGTGCTAGCGGGGGTCGGGCATGAGCAGTTCTTC. Translating gives CASSLVLAGVGHEQFF. The chain is built from TRBV7-3 and TRBJ2-1; 10 nucleotides line up with TRBD2. The CDR3 spans 16 residues. The junction had 9 bases not matched to a gene; V was cut back by 2 bases and J by 8 bases. Germline loops: CDR1 SGHTA, CDR2 FQGTGA. The variable domain in full, completed from reference TRBV7-3 and TRBJ2-1, reads GAGVSQTPSNKVTEKGKYVELRCDPISGHTALYWYRQSLGQGPEFLIYFQGTGAADDSGLPNDRFFAVRPEGSVSTLKIQRTERGDSAVYLCASSLVLAGVGHEQFFGPGTRLTVL.

This clonotype was picked up a small number of times. The V gene is TRBV28, the J gene TRBJ2-3; D possibly corresponds to TRBD1 (5 bases). CDR3 length: 12 amino acids. V lost 3 bases, J lost 5 bases, and 6 bases lay in between. Germline-derived CDR1 and CDR2 are MDHEN and SYDVKM. The CDR3 sequence is CASSLGRDTQYF. DNA of the CDR3: TGTGCCAGCAGTTTGGGGCGAGATACGCAGTATTTT.